The clone carrying this T cell receptor (beta chain) was observed a handful of times. This entry comes from a study of blood T cell repertoires in COVID-19. The germline V gene has CDR1 MNHEY and CDR2 SVGAGI. The junction had 12 bases not matched to a gene; V was cut back by 6 bases and J by 8 bases. The CDR3 loop spans 15 amino acids. Assay: immunoSEQ multiplex PCR; the TCRdb copy retains only in-frame clones and omits some. The table has some 70,000 clones, 81% seen once. This chain connects TRBV6-5 to TRBJ1-5, with 8 bases lining up with TRBD1. This TCR was sampled from a woman between 70 and 85 years old with acute or convalescent COVID-19. Sample: peripheral blood. The CDR3 loop reads CASRETGEEGEPQHF. The CDR3 DNA reads TGTGCCAGCAGGGAGACAGGGGAAGAGGGGGAGCCCCAGCATTTT.